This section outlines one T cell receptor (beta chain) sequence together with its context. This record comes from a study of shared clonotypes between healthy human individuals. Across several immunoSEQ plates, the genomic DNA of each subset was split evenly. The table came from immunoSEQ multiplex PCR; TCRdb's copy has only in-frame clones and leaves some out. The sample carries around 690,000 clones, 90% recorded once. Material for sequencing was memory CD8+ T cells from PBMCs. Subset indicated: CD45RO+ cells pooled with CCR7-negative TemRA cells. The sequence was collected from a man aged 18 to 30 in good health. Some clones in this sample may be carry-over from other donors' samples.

The CDR3 DNA is TGCAGCGTTCCCCCCGGGGCTAGCAGCACAGATACGCAGTATTTT. As protein: CSVPPGASSTDTQYF. V and J are TRBV29-1 and TRBJ2-3; either TRBD1 or TRBD2 may supply D (5 bases each). Trimming removed 5 bases at V and 0 bases at J, with 15 bases between. From germline, CDR1 is SQVTM and CDR2 ANQGSEA. The CDR3 runs 15 residues.